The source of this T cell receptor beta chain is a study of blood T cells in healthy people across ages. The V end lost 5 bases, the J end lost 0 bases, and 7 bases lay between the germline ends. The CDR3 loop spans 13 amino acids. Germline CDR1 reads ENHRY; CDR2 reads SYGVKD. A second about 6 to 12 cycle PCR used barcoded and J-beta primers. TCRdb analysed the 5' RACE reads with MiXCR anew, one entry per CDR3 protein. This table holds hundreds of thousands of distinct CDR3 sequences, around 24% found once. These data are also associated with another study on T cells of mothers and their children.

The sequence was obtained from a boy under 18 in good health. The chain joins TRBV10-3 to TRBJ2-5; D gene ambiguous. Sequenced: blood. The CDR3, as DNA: TGTGCCATCAGTAAGGCGGACCAAGAGACCCAGTACTTC. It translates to CAISKADQETQYF.